This entry lists 23 T cell receptor beta chains sequenced from one sample in a study of post-analysis software for immune sequencing data. For these receptors, no antigen is known. cDNA libraries for TCR beta contained unique molecular identifiers. Each CDR3 protein gets one entry after TCRdb re-called the PCR reads with MiXCR. This table holds about 260,000 distinct CDR3 sequences, less than 40% found once. Study conclusions and caveats: Roughly 5 TRBV segments, TRBV5-6, TRBV5-1 and TRBV20-1 among them, were found more frequent in patients than controls.

The source material was blood. The source is a girl aged 10 to 17 with multiple sclerosis.

A note on this clonotype: Being one base from a much bigger clone, this may be a read error. V gene TRBV12-3 or TRBV12-4 combines with J gene TRBJ1-2; 7 bases are a match to TRBD1. The CDR3 consists of 16 residues. V shed 5 bases, J shed 4 bases, and the junction held 13 bases outside the gene matches. The CDR3 DNA follows: TGTGCCAGCAGTCCTCTCTTGACGGAGGGGGCCTATGGCTACACCTTC. This sequence encodes CASSPLLTEGAYGYTF.

This clonotype was seen a few times. This clone may be a read error of a much larger clone one base away. This chain joins TRBV25-1 and TRBJ2-1; 10 nucleotides agree with TRBD2. The CDR3 runs to 20 residues. Germline values: CDR1 MGHDK, CDR2 SYGVNS. The V segment lost 2 bases and the J segment 3 bases; nucleotides outside the gene matches: 16. The CDR3, as DNA: TGTGCCAGCAGTGAACCCCAGCGGGGGGGACGAGCGGGGTTCTACAATGAGCAGTTCTTC. It specifies CASSEPQRGGRAGFYNEQFF.

This clonotype has a count of ten or more. V gene TRBV10-3 combines with J gene TRBJ1-1, with D hard to call. V was pared by 0 bases and J by 1 base, with 6 bases between. CDR1 is ENHRY, CDR2 SYGVKD, per germline. The CDR3 is made up of 14 amino acids. The DNA for the CDR3 is TGTGCCATCAGTGAGTCGGAGGAGAACACTGAAGCTTTCTTT. Translating gives CAISESEENTEAFF.

J is TRBJ2-1 and V is TRBV6-6; 8 bases align to TRBD2. V dropped 0 bases and J dropped 8; count of bases not matched to a gene: 9. This CDR3 has 16 residues. The germline V gene encodes CDR1 MNHNY and CDR2 SVGAGI (reference sequence). Here the CDR3 DNA reads TGTGCCAGCAGTTACTCGGGAGCGGGAGCTGCGGATGAGCAGTTCTTC. Its protein is CASSYSGAGAADEQFF.

The V and J genes are TRBV28 and TRBJ2-1, with 7 bases lining up with TRBD2. The CDR3 is 15 amino acids. The V and J ends lost 6 bases and 6 bases, in that order; junction bases with no gene match: 11. Germline lookup yields CDR1 MDHEN and CDR2 SYDVKM. This chain's CDR3 is CASSPWEGLSNEQFF. As DNA, the CDR3 is TGTGCCAGCAGCCCCTGGGAGGGTCTTTCCAATGAGCAGTTCTTC.

The V call is TRBV27, the J call TRBJ2-3, with 9 bases fitting TRBD1. CDR1 is MNHEY, CDR2 SMNVEV, per germline (reference sequence). The J segment lost 2 bases and the V segment lost 1 base, leaving 7 bases of the junction unmatched. The CDR3 extends over 17 amino acids. CDR3 nucleotides: TGTGCCAGCAGTTTATTGACGACAGGGGGTAACACAGATACGCAGTATTTT. Translation: CASSLLTTGGNTDTQYF.

CDR3 in DNA: TGTGCCAGCAGTGGGGACAGCGGGCAGCAGTTCTTC. Translated, it gives CASSGDSGQQFF. V is TRBV2 and J is TRBJ2-1; perhaps TRBD1 as D (7 bases). V was pared by 4 bases and J by 11 bases, with 12 bases between. CDR3 length: 12 amino acids. The germline gives CDR1 SNHLY, CDR2 FYNNEI. The full variable domain, completed using reference TRBV2 and TRBJ2-1, is EPEVTQTPSHQVTQMGQEVILRCVPISNHLYFYWYRQILGQKVEFLVSFYNNEISEKSEIFDDQFSVERPDGSNFTLKIRSTKLEDSAMYFCASSGDSGQQFFGPGTRLTVL.

This clonotype came up many times. This chain links TRBV5-1 with TRBJ2-1; D is ambiguous. The V gene lost 0 bases and the J gene lost 4 bases, with 14 bases spanning the gap. CDR3 length: 16 residues. Germline V gene data show CDR1 as SGHRS and CDR2 as YFSETQ. The CDR3 protein is CASSLAVALSYNEQFF. The CDR3 DNA sequence: TGCGCCAGCAGCTTGGCCGTAGCCCTGAGTTACAATGAGCAGTTCTTC.

To note about this clonotype: A read error may explain this, as a much larger clone is one base away. V and J are TRBV20-1 and TRBJ1-2; TRBD1 aligns across 7 bases. The germline CDR1 and CDR2 sequences are DFQATT and SNEGSKA (reference sequence). The junction had 5 bases not matched to a gene; V was cut back by 4 bases and J by 12 bases. The CDR3 has 10 residues. The CDR3 is CSAKGQSDTF. The DNA of the CDR3 is TGCAGTGCTAAGGGACAGAGCGACACCTTC.

This clonotype was seen a handful of times. The chain employs TRBV18 and TRBJ2-1, with TRBD2 identical over 11 bases. With 4 bases clipped from V and 8 bases from J, the junction kept 4 bases outside the gene matches. This CDR3 has 14 residues. Germline CDR1 reads KGHSH; CDR2 reads LQKENI. In DNA, the CDR3 is TGTGCCAGCTCACTAGCGGGAGGGCTCCATGAGCAGTTCTTC. Translating it yields CASSLAGGLHEQFF.

Turning to this clonotype: Since a much larger clone is just one base distant, this may be a read error. The chain uses TRBV21-1 and TRBJ2-1. The DNA end lines up better with TRBJ2-7; the J call may be wrong. TRBV21-1 is labeled a pseudogene. The CDR3 has 14 amino acids. This CDR3 reads CASSLYRSYNEQYF. In DNA, the CDR3 is TGTGCCAGCAGCCTTTACCGGTCCTACAATGAGCAGTACTTC.

The chain joins TRBV2 to TRBJ2-2; 9 nucleotides line up with TRBD2. The CDR3 covers 15 residues. Germline assignment: CDR1 SNHLY and CDR2 FYNNEI. V lost 8 bases and J lost 5; bases outside the gene matches: 9. The CDR3 spells CASLSSGSGTGELFF. DNA for the CDR3: TGTGCCAGCCTGAGTAGCGGGAGCGGTACCGGGGAGCTGTTTTTT.

This chain joins TRBV13 and TRBJ2-3; 7 bases map to TRBD2. The V and J ends lost 4 bases and 0 bases, in that order; junction bases with no gene match: 1. CDR3 length equals 14 residues. Germline CDR1 reads PRHDT; CDR2 reads FYEKMQ (reference sequence). This CDR3 is CASSCSGSTDTQYF. The DNA for the CDR3 is TGTGCCAGCAGCTGTAGCGGGAGCACAGATACGCAGTATTTT.

In its sample, this clonotype was seen a few times. The chain combines TRBV20-1 with TRBJ2-2; a weak D match, TRBD2 (6 bases). V lost 6 bases to trimming and J lost 10 bases, with 15 bases between them. Germline CDR1 reads DFQATT; CDR2 reads SNEGSKA (reference sequence). CDR3 size: 12 residues. The CDR3 DNA is TGCAGTGCAGTGGGGACTCGGGAGGAGCTGTTTTTT. This gives the protein CSAVGTREELFF.

The chain employs TRBV20-1 and TRBJ2-1; 10 nucleotides align to TRBD1. This CDR3 is built from 16 residues. The V and J ends lost 0 bases and 6 bases, in that order; junction bases with no gene match: 8. Germline V lookup: CDR1 DFQATT, CDR2 SNEGSKA (reference sequence). CDR3 loop: CSARDDRGREGNEQFF. The CDR3 region has the DNA TGCAGTGCTAGAGATGACAGGGGGCGCGAAGGCAATGAGCAGTTCTTC.

In its sample, this clonotype was seen many times. This sequence joins TRBV20-1 and TRBJ1-5, with D perhaps matching TRBD1 (6 bases). V shed 1 base and J shed 9 bases, with 16 bases lying between them. The germline V gene has CDR1 DFQATT and CDR2 SNEGSKA (reference sequence). The length of the CDR3 is 14 residues. The CDR3 nucleotides are TGCAGTGCTAGAGCCCGGCGCTTACAGGGGCCCCAGCATTTT. Translation: CSARARRLQGPQHF.

For this clonotype: A much larger clone sits a single nucleotide away, making a read error possible. The V call is TRBV5-5, the J call TRBJ1-6; D is undetermined. V lost 0 bases and J 6 bases, leaving 16 bases between the germline ends. CDR3 length equals 17 residues. Germline CDR1 reads SGHKS; CDR2 reads YYEKEE (reference sequence). Written as DNA, the CDR3 is TGTGCCAGCAGCTTGGTGTCAGGAGGTTGGGTTAATTCACCCCTCCACTTT. Encoded protein: CASSLVSGGWVNSPLHF.

In the case of this clonotype: The junction shows a germline mismatch at one end, possibly a read error. The chain joins TRBV4-2 to TRBJ2-4, with D tentatively TRBD1 or TRBD2 (6 bases each). The end of the DNA fits TRBJ2-5 better, so the J call may be wrong. The CDR3 is 15 residues long. In germline, CDR1 is LGHNA, CDR2 YNFKEQ. The CDR3 DNA reads TGTGCCGGCAGCCAAGAATCGGGGGCCCAAGAGACCCAGTACTTC. Translation gives CAGSQESGAQETQYF.

This clonotype has ten or more counts. This chain uses TRBV7-2 with TRBJ2-1; 7 bases line up with TRBD2. In germline, CDR1 is SGHTA, CDR2 FQGNSA. V trimming: 5 bases; J trimming: 0 bases; junction bases outside the gene matches: 10. This CDR3 is built from 17 residues. The DNA of the CDR3 is TGTGCCAGCAGCGAATACGGGAGGAAGAGCTCCTACAATGAGCAGTTCTTC. This translates into CASSEYGRKSSYNEQFF.

This clonotype was detected ten times or more. V gene TRBV5-6 combines with J gene TRBJ1-5; D is unclear. Germline V gene sequence: CDR1 SGHDT, CDR2 YYEEEE. This CDR3 has 15 residues. The V end lost 2 bases, the J end lost 3 bases, and 12 bases lay between the germline ends. In DNA, the CDR3 is TGTGCCAGCAGCTTTTCCACCAGATCCAATCAGCCCCAGCATTTT. This translates into CASSFSTRSNQPQHF. The full variable domain, with the rest looked up from reference TRBV5-6 and TRBJ1-5, is DAGVTQSPTHLIKTRGQQVTLRCSPKSGHDTVSWYQQALGQGPQFIFQYYEEEERQRGNFPDRFSGHQFPNYSSELNVNALLLGDSALYLCASSFSTRSNQPQHFGDGTRLSIL.

The rearrangement uses TRBV7-2 and TRBJ2-5, with 7 bases aligning to TRBD1. The CDR3 spans 15 residues. Trimming at V came to 5 bases and at J to 1 base, leaving 7 bases not matched to a gene. The germline CDR1 and CDR2 sequences are SGHTA and FQGNSA. The CDR3 DNA reads TGTGCCAGCAGCGGGGGACAGCCCTCCCAAGAGACCCAGTACTTC. Amino acids: CASSGGQPSQETQYF.

In its sample, this clonotype was seen many times. The chain is built from TRBV29-1 and TRBJ1-4, with D perhaps matching TRBD1 (6 bases). Germline V gene data show CDR1 as SQVTM and CDR2 as ANQGSEA. The CDR3 spans 12 residues. Trimming shortened V by 6 bases and J by 7 bases, and 12 bases separated the two germline ends. This CDR3 is CSVARQAEKLFF. CDR3 nucleotides: TGCAGCGTCGCACGACAGGCTGAAAAACTGTTTTTT.

On this clonotype itself: A read error is possible here, since a much larger clone lies one base away. The V call is TRBV5-1, the J call TRBJ2-1; tentatively, D is TRBD1 (5 bases). The J call may be incorrect, as the DNA end agrees better with TRBJ2-7. The germline CDR1 and CDR2 sequences are SGHRS and YFSETQ. CDR3 length equals 15 residues. This CDR3 reads CASSRGRRSYNEQYF. The CDR3 region has the DNA TGCGCCAGCAGCAGGGGCAGGAGATCCTACAATGAGCAGTACTTC.